The T cell receptor (beta chain) under discussion was sequenced for a study of long-term antiretroviral therapy in people with HIV. No donor had fewer than one pre-ART PBMC sample or fewer than two post-ART PBMC samples. Study outcomes and limitations: In HIV, the repertoires covered a tighter span of CDR3 lengths than in controls. In samples taken after ART, diversity increased but remained below transplant donor control levels.

As for this clone: What it recognizes is unknown.

Trimming cost V 4 bases and J 0 bases, with 7 bases left between them. CDR1 and CDR2 from the germline V gene are MGHDK and SYGVNS. This CDR3 region has 13 residues. Version v3.0 of the immunoSEQ assay was performed at survey level. Repertoires were generated with immunoSEQ multiplex PCR, while TCRdb's copy carries only in-frame clones and drops some. This repertoire shows about 36,000 clones, 75% to 90% found once; its top ten account for approximately 5.5%. This sequence joins TRBV25-1 and TRBJ2-7; D remains unclear. The sequence came from a man aged 30-40 years with HIV. Specimen: unsorted PBMCs, collected 3.4 years after starting antiretroviral therapy. The CDR3 loop reads CASSVLGSYEQYF. The CDR3 DNA reads TGTGCCAGCAGTGTTTTGGGCTCCTACGAGCAGTACTTC.